This T cell receptor (beta chain) is drawn from a study of CD8 T cells in Susac syndrome. The V gene's germline CDR1 is MNHNY and CDR2 SVGAGI (reference sequence). The CDR3 runs 16 residues. The V segment lost 2 bases and the J segment 7 bases; nucleotides outside the gene matches: 7. The authors sequenced TCR beta from blood CD8+ and CD4+ T cells. The multiple sclerosis control cohort comprised treatment-naive individuals presenting with stable or active relapsing-remitting disease. Negative isolation was used for CD8+ and CD4+ T cells, and FACS enrichment was applied to TEMRA cells. With random hexamers, roughly 0.45 to 1 ug RNA was reverse transcribed. The CDR3 of TCR beta was amplified by immunoSEQ multiplex PCR across 54 Vbeta and 13 Jbeta. TCRdb redid the calling of the immunoSEQ multiplex PCR reads with MiXCR, one entry per CDR3 protein. The sample includes about 430,000 distinct CDR3 sequences, around 83% of them seen just once.

The sample was CD8+ T cells from PBMCs. The receptor was derived from a human donor with multiple sclerosis. The chain joins TRBV6-6 to TRBJ2-1; 11 bases fit TRBD1. CDR3 nucleotides: TGTGCCAGCAGTTACCTCGGACAGGGGGCGTTAAATGAGCAGTTCTTC. It is translated as CASSYLGQGALNEQFF.